The 29 T cell receptor beta chains in this list originate from one sample, sequenced in a study of blood T cell repertoires in COVID-19. Measured with immunoSEQ multiplex PCR; TCRdb has only the in-frame clones, and not every one. The data show fewer than 350,000 clones, with more than 75% seen just once and roughly 8.5% held by the top ten. Specimen: peripheral blood. The receptors originated from a man aged 35-49 years with active or convalescent COVID-19.

The chain uses TRBV7-9 and TRBJ2-3; 7 positions match TRBD1. Germline CDR1 is SEHNR and CDR2 is FQNEAQ (reference sequence). V shed 5 bases and J 2 bases; nucleotides not matched to a gene: 7. This CDR3 has 15 residues. The CDR3 loop is CASSQMGQNTDTQYF. CDR3 nucleotides: TGTGCCAGCAGCCAAATGGGACAGAACACAGATACGCAGTATTTT.

The sample holds a few counts of this clone. The chain joins TRBV11-2 to TRBJ2-3; a possible D gene is TRBD2 (6 bases). CDR3 size: 14 residues. Trimming left V 4 bases short and J 5 bases short, with 13 bases between. Germline-derived CDR1 and CDR2 are SGHAT and FQNNGV. The CDR3 is CASSWALGRDTQYF. Here the CDR3 DNA reads TGTGCCAGCAGCTGGGCTCTCGGGAGAGATACGCAGTATTTT.

This chain links TRBV5-1 with TRBJ1-2, with TRBD1 matching over 9 bases. This CDR3 spans 14 amino acids. Germline CDR1 SGHRS, CDR2 YFSETQ. The junction had 4 bases not matched to a gene; V was cut back by 0 bases and J by 7 bases. CDR3 protein: CASSLGTGDLGYTF. The CDR3 DNA reads TGCGCCAGCAGCTTGGGGACAGGGGATCTTGGCTACACCTTC.

This clone was recorded once. The chain has TRBV19 and TRBJ1-5; no clear D. The V end was cut by 0 bases, the J end by 8 bases, with 14 bases between. Germline loops: CDR1 LNHDA, CDR2 SQIVND (reference sequence). The length of the CDR3 is 15 residues. The CDR3: CASSIEVDSWEPQHF. Here the CDR3 DNA reads TGTGCCAGTAGTATAGAGGTGGACTCATGGGAGCCCCAGCATTTT.

This chain connects TRBV2 to TRBJ1-1; D remains ambiguous. Trimming pared 1 base from V and 0 bases from J, leaving 15 bases between. Germline assignment: CDR1 SNHLY and CDR2 FYNNEI. CDR3 length: 17 amino acids. The CDR3, as DNA: TGTGCCAGCAGTGAAGGCCTTATGACACCACTGAACACTGAAGCTTTCTTT. Its protein product is CASSEGLMTPLNTEAFF.

The rearrangement uses TRBV19 and TRBJ2-1, with 7 positions matching TRBD2. Per germline, CDR1 LNHDA and CDR2 SQIVND (reference sequence). This CDR3 spans 17 amino acids. After removal of 5 bases from V and 5 bases from J, the junction contained 15 bases not matched to a gene. CDR3 amino acids: CASSPSLAALSHNEQFF. CDR3 DNA: TGTGCCAGTAGTCCGAGTCTAGCGGCCCTTTCCCACAATGAGCAGTTCTTC.

V usage is TRBV11-2 and J usage is TRBJ2-3; 8 nucleotides match TRBD2. The CDR3 extends over 17 amino acids. J lost 0 bases, V lost 5 bases, and 10 bases had no gene match. Germline lookup yields CDR1 SGHAT and CDR2 FQNNGV. CDR3 residues: CASSQRPGGGSTDTQYF. As DNA, the CDR3 is TGTGCCAGCAGCCAAAGACCGGGAGGGGGTAGCACAGATACGCAGTATTTT.

CDR3: CASSSAGGWGTEAFF. The CDR3 nucleotides are TGTGCCAGCAGCTCTGCCGGGGGTTGGGGGACTGAAGCTTTCTTT. The J gene is TRBJ1-1, the V gene TRBV5-5; D is possibly TRBD1 (5 bases). In germline, CDR1 is SGHKS, CDR2 YYEKEE (reference sequence). The CDR3 spans 15 residues. Trimming removed 3 bases at V and 5 bases at J, with 17 bases between. Together with reference TRBV5-5 and TRBJ1-1, the CDR3 gives the full variable domain: DAGVTQSPTHLIKTRGQQVTLRCSPISGHKSVSWYQQVLGQGPQFIFQYYEKEERGRGNFPDRFSARQFPNYSSELNVNALLLGDSALYLCASSSAGGWGTEAFFGQGTRLTVV.

The rearrangement links TRBV9 to TRBJ2-2, with D uncertain. The CDR3 runs to 13 residues. The V end lost 1 base, the J end lost 5 bases, and 6 bases lay between the germline ends. The V gene's germline CDR1 is SGDLS and CDR2 YYNGEE. CDR3 region: CASSVTETGELFF. The CDR3 DNA sequence: TGTGCCAGCAGCGTAACGGAGACCGGGGAGCTGTTTTTT.

With respect to this clone: Other nucleotide sequences in the sample specify the same CDR3. The chain combines TRBV4-1 with TRBJ2-7; D is unclear. The V end lost 1 base, the J end lost 2 bases, and 6 bases lay between the germline ends. This CDR3 has 13 residues. Germline assignment: CDR1 MGHRA and CDR2 YSYEKL. The CDR3 loop is CASSQGLAYEQYF. Here the CDR3 DNA reads TGCGCCAGCAGCCAAGGACTGGCCTACGAGCAGTACTTC.

The J gene is TRBJ1-3, the V gene TRBV27, with a weak D call TRBD1 (5 bases). V shed 6 bases and J shed 8 bases, with 11 bases lying between them. The CDR3 contains 12 residues. Germline V gene data show CDR1 as MNHEY and CDR2 as SMNVEV (reference sequence). CDR3 bases: TGTGCCAGCAGGACACGGGGGGACACCATATATTTT. Translating gives CASRTRGDTIYF.

The chain recombines TRBV18 with TRBJ2-4, with 7 nucleotides matching TRBD1. V dropped 3 bases and J dropped 8; count of bases not matched to a gene: 7. Germline lookup yields CDR1 KGHSH and CDR2 LQKENI. This CDR3 has 14 amino acids. The CDR3: CASSPGQVVHIQYF. The CDR3 nucleotides read TGTGCCAGCTCACCTGGACAGGTGGTACACATTCAGTACTTC.

This chain links TRBV11-2 with TRBJ2-7, with 10 positions matching TRBD1. After removal of 6 bases from V and 3 bases from J, the junction contained 5 bases not matched to a gene. The CDR3 covers 14 residues. Germline assignment: CDR1 SGHAT and CDR2 FQNNGV. The CDR3 here is CASSSGQGNYEQYF. Written as DNA, the CDR3 is TGTGCCAGCAGTTCGGGACAGGGGAACTACGAGCAGTACTTC.

CDR3 sequence (DNA): TGCGCCAGCAGCGAGCGGGAGGCGCTCTACGAGCAGTACTTC. This codes for CASSEREALYEQYF. The chain employs TRBV5-1 and TRBJ2-7; 9 nucleotides line up with TRBD2. The CDR3 runs to 14 residues. Germline lookup yields CDR1 SGHRS and CDR2 YFSETQ. The junction had 5 bases not matched to a gene; V was cut back by 4 bases and J by 3 bases.

Only a few counts were recorded for this clone. The same CDR3 also results from other DNA sequences found in this sample. The chain links TRBV6-5 to TRBJ1-5, with D perhaps TRBD1 (6 bases). The CDR3 spans 15 residues. V was trimmed by 6 bases and J by 0 bases, leaving 12 bases between them. In germline, CDR1 is MNHEY, CDR2 SVGAGI. The CDR3 sequence: CASRLLQGSNQPQHF. In DNA form, the CDR3 reads TGTGCCAGCAGACTTCTACAGGGTAGCAATCAGCCCCAGCATTTT.

The chain uses TRBV28 and TRBJ2-7, with a weak D call TRBD1 (6 bases). Germline V CDR1 and CDR2: MDHEN, SYDVKM. CDR3 length equals 12 residues. The ends were cut back, 6 bases at V and 3 bases at J, with 9 bases in the middle. The chain's CDR3 is CASRTGGYEQYF. The CDR3 DNA is TGTGCCAGCAGGACAGGAGGCTACGAGCAGTACTTC.

This clone was observed at least ten times. The genes are TRBV5-6 and TRBJ2-7; a weak D match, TRBD1 (5 bases). Germline-derived CDR1 and CDR2 are SGHDT and YYEEEE. V lost 3 bases and J lost 5, with 15 bases in between. The CDR3 extends over 14 amino acids. The CDR3 region is CASSSAGKENEQYF. The CDR3, as DNA: TGTGCCAGCAGCTCCGCAGGGAAAGAAAACGAGCAGTACTTC.

The chain recombines TRBV28 with TRBJ2-3, with TRBD1 identical over 12 bases. V trimming: 6 bases; J trimming: 6 bases; junction bases outside the gene matches: 7. Germline CDR1 is MDHEN and CDR2 is SYDVKM. This CDR3 is 15 amino acids long. CDR3 DNA: TGTGCCAGCAGGGCCCGGGACAGGGGGCCCGATACGCAGTATTTT. It translates to CASRARDRGPDTQYF.

The V and J genes are TRBV4-1 and TRBJ2-1; 13 bases map to TRBD2. V trimming: 4 bases; J trimming: 0 bases; junction bases outside the gene matches: 6. Germline values: CDR1 MGHRA, CDR2 YSYEKL. The CDR3 runs 18 residues. In DNA form, the CDR3 reads TGCGCCAGCAGCCTCGGACTAGCGGGGGCCTTCTCCTACAATGAGCAGTTCTTC. Translated: CASSLGLAGAFSYNEQFF.

As DNA, the CDR3 is TGTGCCAGCAGTAGCATGGGGACAGGAGCCTACGAGCAGTACTTC. It specifies CASSSMGTGAYEQYF. The chain has TRBV6-6 and TRBJ2-7; 8 bases are a match to TRBD1. Germline CDR1 and CDR2: MNHNY and SVGAGI (reference sequence). The CDR3 runs to 15 residues. J gave up 2 bases and V 5 bases, and 8 bases lay outside the gene matches.

The rearrangement links TRBV6-5 to TRBJ1-5; D gene unclear. CDR1 and CDR2 (germline): MNHEY, SVGAGI. There are 14 residues in the CDR3. Trimming pared 7 bases from V and 6 bases from J, leaving 16 bases between. The DNA for the CDR3 is TGTGCCAGCACCCAAGGATCGGGTGGTCAGCCCCAGCATTTT. This sequence encodes CASTQGSGGQPQHF.

V gene TRBV6-1 combines with J gene TRBJ1-2, with 12 bases fitting TRBD1. V gave up 1 base and J gave up 2 bases; unmatched junction bases: 14. Germline CDR1 is MNHNS and CDR2 is SASEGT. The CDR3 is made up of 20 amino acids. For the CDR3, the DNA is TGTGCCAGCAGTGAAGTCGCTGTCCCGGGACAGGGGGCGGCGAACTATGGCTACACCTTC. This gives the protein CASSEVAVPGQGAANYGYTF.

The CDR3 DNA is TGTGCCAGCAGCGAAACTAGCGGGAGTTTGTCAGAGACCCAGTACTTC. Residues: CASSETSGSLSETQYF. V gene TRBV9 combines with J gene TRBJ2-5, with TRBD2 identical over 11 bases. V dropped 3 bases and J dropped 4; count of bases not matched to a gene: 8. The length of the CDR3 is 16 residues. Germline CDR1 and CDR2: SGDLS and YYNGEE.

This chain connects TRBV7-3 to TRBJ2-5; 12 bases fit TRBD2. The V segment lost 0 bases and the J segment 1 base; nucleotides outside the gene matches: 0. The CDR3 sequence is 16 residues long. Germline lookup yields CDR1 SGHTA and CDR2 FQGTGA. CDR3 amino acids: CASSLTGLAGQETQYF. CDR3 DNA: TGTGCCAGCAGCTTAACGGGACTAGCGGGCCAAGAGACCCAGTACTTC.

The chain couples TRBV5-1 to TRBJ1-4; TRBD1 aligns across 9 bases. Germline CDR1 and CDR2: SGHRS and YFSETQ. This CDR3 is built from 15 residues. The V and J ends lost 4 bases and 4 bases, in that order; junction bases with no gene match: 5. The CDR3 DNA sequence: TGCGCCAGCAGCCTGGACAGGGGAAGTAATGAAAAACTGTTTTTT. Residues: CASSLDRGSNEKLFF.

The chain uses TRBV5-1 and TRBJ2-3, with D possibly matching TRBD2 (5 bases). Germline V CDR1 and CDR2: SGHRS, YFSETQ. Between the trimmed V and J ends, which lost 4 bases and 6 bases, there was a span of 18 bases. The CDR3 runs 15 residues. CDR3 nucleotides: TGCGCCAGCAGCCCGGACTCCCCCCGGAGGGATACGCAGTATTTT. Its translation is CASSPDSPRRDTQYF.

V gene TRBV12-3 or TRBV12-4 combines with J gene TRBJ2-7; D remains ambiguous. Trimming took off 1 base at V and 6 bases at J, with 7 bases between the two ends. The CDR3 runs to 12 residues. CDR3 coding DNA: TGTGCCAGCAGTTTAGGGCCGCTCGAGCAGTACTTC. Protein product: CASSLGPLEQYF.

The V call is TRBV4-1, the J call TRBJ2-3; D gene uncertain. The CDR3 is 11 amino acids. Germline lookup yields CDR1 MGHRA and CDR2 YSYEKL. The V and J ends lost 6 bases and 4 bases respectively, with 5 bases between them. CDR3 DNA: TGCGCCAGCAGTAACTCAGATACGCAGTATTTT. Translated: CASSNSDTQYF.

DNA of the CDR3: TGTGCCACGGGAGAGGGGAGCTACTACGAGCAGTACTTC. This codes for CATGEGSYYEQYF. The chain combines TRBV6-5 with TRBJ2-7; maybe TRBD2 (6 bases). Per the germline V gene, CDR1 is MNHEY and CDR2 is SVGAGI. This CDR3 is built from 13 residues. V gave up 10 bases and J gave up 3 bases, with 16 bases separating them.